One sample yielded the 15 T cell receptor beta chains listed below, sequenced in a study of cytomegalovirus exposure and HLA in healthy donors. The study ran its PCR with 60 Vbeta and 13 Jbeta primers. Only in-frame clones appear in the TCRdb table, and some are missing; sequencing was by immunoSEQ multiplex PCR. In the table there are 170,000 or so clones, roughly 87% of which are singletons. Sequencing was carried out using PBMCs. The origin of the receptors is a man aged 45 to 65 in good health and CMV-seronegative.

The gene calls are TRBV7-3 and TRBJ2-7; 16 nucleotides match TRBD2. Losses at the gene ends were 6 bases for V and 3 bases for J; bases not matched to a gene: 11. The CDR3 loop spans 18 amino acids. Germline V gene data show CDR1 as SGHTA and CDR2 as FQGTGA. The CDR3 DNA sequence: TGTGCCAGCAGACAAACGGGACTAGCGGGAGGGCCATTCTACGAGCAGTACTTC. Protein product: CASRQTGLAGGPFYEQYF.

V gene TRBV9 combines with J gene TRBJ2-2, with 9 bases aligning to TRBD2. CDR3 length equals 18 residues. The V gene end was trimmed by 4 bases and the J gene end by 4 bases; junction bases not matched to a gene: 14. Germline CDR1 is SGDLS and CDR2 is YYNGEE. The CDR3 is CASSPNWGGGASTGELFF. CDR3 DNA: TGTGCCAGCAGCCCCAACTGGGGCGGGGGGGCGAGCACCGGGGAGCTGTTTTTT.

The CDR3 loop reads CASSQDWEAPGYTF. The CDR3 DNA reads TGCGCCAGCAGCCAAGATTGGGAGGCTCCTGGCTACACCTTC. The chain combines TRBV4-3 with TRBJ1-2, with no clear D. The V gene lost 0 bases and the J gene lost 7 bases, with 12 bases spanning the gap. Germline CDR1 LGHNA, CDR2 YSLEER. The CDR3 is 14 amino acids.

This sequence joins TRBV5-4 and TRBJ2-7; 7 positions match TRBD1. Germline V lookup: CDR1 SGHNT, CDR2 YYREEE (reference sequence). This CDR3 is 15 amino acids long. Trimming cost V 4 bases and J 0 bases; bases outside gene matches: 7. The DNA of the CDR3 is TGTGCCAGCAGCCGCATAGGGGGCACCTCCTACGAGCAGTACTTC. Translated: CASSRIGGTSYEQYF.

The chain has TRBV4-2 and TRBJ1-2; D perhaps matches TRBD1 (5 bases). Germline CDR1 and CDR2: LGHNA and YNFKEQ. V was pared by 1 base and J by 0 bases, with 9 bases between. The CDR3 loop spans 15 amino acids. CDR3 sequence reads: CASSQGSGTNYGYTF. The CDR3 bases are TGTGCCAGCAGCCAAGGGTCAGGGACTAACTATGGCTACACCTTC.

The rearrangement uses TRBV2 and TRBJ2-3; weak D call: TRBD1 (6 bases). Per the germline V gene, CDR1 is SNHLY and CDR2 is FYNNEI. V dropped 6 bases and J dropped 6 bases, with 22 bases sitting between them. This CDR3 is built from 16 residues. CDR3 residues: CASRSDSWTIPDTQYF. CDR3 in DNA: TGTGCCAGCAGATCGGACAGCTGGACCATACCCGATACGCAGTATTTT.

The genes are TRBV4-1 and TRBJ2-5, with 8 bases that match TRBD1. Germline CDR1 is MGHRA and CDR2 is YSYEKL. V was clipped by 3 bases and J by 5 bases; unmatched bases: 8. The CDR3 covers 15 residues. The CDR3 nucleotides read TGCGCCAGCAGCCATCTGGACAGGGAAATGGAGACCCAGTACTTC. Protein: CASSHLDREMETQYF.

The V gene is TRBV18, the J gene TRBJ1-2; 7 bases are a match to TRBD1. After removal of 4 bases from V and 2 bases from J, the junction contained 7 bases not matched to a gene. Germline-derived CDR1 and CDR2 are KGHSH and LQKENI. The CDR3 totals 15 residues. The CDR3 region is CASSQIQGYNYGYTF. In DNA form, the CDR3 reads TGTGCCAGCTCACAGATACAGGGGTACAACTATGGCTACACCTTC.

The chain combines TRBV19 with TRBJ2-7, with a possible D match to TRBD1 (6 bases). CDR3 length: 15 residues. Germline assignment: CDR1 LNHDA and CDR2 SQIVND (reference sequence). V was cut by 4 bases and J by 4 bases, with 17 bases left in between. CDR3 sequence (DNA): TGTGCCAGTAGTAGGACCGGGACACTCCCGTACGAGCAGTACTTC. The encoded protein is CASSRTGTLPYEQYF. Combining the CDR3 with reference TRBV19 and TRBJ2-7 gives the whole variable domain DGGITQSPKYLFRKEGQNVTLSCEQNLNHDAMYWYRQDPGQGLRLIYYSQIVNDFQKGDIAEGYSVSREKKESFPLTVTSAQKNPTAFYLCASSRTGTLPYEQYFGPGTRLTVT.

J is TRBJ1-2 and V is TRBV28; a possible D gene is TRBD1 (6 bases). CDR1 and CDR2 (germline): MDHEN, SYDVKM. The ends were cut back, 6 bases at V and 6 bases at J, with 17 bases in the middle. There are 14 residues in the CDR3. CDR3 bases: TGTGCCAGCAGCTATACAGGGCTTAGGGATGGCTACACCTTC. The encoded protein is CASSYTGLRDGYTF.

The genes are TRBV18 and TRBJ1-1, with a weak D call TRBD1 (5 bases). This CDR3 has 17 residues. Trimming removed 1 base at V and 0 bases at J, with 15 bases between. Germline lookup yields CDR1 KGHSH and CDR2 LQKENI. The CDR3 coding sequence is TGTGCCAGCTCACCACTAATGGGCGCGGACATGAACACTGAAGCTTTCTTT. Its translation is CASSPLMGADMNTEAFF.

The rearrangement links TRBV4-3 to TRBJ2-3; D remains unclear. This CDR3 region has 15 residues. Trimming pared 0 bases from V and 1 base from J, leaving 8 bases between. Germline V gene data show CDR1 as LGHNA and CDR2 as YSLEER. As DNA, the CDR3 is TGCGCCAGCAGCCAAGAAAGCTACCGCACAGATACGCAGTATTTT. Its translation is CASSQESYRTDTQYF.

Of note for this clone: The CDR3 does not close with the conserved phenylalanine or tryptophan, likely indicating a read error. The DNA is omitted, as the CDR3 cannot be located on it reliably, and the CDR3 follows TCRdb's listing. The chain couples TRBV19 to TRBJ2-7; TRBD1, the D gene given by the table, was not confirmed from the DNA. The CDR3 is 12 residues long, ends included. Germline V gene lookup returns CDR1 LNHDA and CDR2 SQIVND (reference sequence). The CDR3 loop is CASSTGTGAPVI.

The CDR3 region has the DNA TGTGCCAGCAGAACACAGGGGGTGGCTTTCTTT. Encoded protein: CASRTQGVAFF. V gene TRBV28 combines with J gene TRBJ1-1; 8 bases fit TRBD1. CDR1 is MDHEN, CDR2 SYDVKM, per germline. This CDR3 is 11 amino acids long. V was pared by 6 bases and J by 11 bases, with 5 bases of the junction left unmatched.

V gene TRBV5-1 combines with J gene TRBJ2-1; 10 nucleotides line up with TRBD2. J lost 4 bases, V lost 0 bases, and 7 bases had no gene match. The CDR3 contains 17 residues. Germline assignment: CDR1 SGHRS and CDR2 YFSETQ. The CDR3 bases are TGCGCCAGCAGCTTGGCCGCTAGCGGGAGATTGTACAATGAGCAGTTCTTC. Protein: CASSLAASGRLYNEQFF.